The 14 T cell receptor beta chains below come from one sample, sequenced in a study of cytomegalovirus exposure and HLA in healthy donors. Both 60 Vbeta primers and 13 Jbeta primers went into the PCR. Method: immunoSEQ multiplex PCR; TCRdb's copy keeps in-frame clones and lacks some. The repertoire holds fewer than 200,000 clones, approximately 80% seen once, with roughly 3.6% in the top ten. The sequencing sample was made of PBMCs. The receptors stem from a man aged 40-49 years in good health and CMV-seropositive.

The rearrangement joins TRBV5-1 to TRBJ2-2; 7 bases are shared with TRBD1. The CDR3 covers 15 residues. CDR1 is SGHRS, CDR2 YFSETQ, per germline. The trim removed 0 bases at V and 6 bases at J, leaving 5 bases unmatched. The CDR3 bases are TGCGCCAGCAGCTTGGATTTTAGGGGGCCCGGGGAGCTGTTTTTT. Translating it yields CASSLDFRGPGELFF.

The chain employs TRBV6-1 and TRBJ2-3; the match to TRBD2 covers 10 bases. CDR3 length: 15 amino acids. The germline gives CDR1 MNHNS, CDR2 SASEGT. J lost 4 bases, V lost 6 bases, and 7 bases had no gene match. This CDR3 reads CASSLAGGGADTQYF. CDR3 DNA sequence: TGTGCCAGCAGCTTAGCGGGAGGTGGCGCAGATACGCAGTATTTT.

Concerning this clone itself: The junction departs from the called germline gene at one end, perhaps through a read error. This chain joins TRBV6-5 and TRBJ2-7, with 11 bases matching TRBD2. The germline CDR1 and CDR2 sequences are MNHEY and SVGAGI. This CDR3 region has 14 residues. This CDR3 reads CTSSRLAGIYEQYF. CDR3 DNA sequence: TGTACCAGCAGCCGACTAGCGGGGATCTACGAGCAGTACTTC.

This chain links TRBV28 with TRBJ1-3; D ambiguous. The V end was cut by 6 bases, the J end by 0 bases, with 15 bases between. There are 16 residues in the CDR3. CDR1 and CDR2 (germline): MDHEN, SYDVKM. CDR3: CASSISTSSSGNTIYF. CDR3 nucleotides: TGTGCCAGCAGCATTTCGACTTCTAGCTCTGGAAACACCATATATTTT.

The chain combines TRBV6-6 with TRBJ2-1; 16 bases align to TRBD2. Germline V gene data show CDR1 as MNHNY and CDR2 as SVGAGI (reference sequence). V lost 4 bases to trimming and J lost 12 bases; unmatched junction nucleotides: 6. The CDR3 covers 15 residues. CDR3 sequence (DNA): TGTGCCAGCAGTTTGGGACTAGCGGGGGGGCCGTCGCAGTTCTTC. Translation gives CASSLGLAGGPSQFF.

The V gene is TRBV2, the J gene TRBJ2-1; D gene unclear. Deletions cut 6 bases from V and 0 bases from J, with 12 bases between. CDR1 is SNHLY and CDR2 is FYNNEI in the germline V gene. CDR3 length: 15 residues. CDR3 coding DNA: TGTGCCAGCAGCGAACTTCTGAGCTCCTACAATGAGCAGTTCTTC. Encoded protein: CASSELLSSYNEQFF.

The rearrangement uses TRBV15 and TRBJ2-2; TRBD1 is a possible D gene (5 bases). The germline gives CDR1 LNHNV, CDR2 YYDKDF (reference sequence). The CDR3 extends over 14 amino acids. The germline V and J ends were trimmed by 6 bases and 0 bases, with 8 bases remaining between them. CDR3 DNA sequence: TGTGCCACCAGGGCAGGGCCGAACACCGGGGAGCTGTTTTTT. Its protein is CATRAGPNTGELFF.

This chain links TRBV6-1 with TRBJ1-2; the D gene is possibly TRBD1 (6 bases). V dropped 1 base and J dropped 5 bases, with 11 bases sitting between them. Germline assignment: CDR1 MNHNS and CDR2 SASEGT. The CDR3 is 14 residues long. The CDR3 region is CASSEGGGGYGYTF. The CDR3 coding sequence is TGTGCCAGCAGTGAAGGAGGGGGTGGATATGGCTACACCTTC.

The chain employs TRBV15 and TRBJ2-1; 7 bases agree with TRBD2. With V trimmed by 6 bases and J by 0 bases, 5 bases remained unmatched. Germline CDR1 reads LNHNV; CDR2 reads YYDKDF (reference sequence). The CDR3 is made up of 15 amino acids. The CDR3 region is CATRAGGSSYNEQFF. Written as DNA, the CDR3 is TGTGCCACCAGAGCTGGCGGGAGCTCCTACAATGAGCAGTTCTTC.

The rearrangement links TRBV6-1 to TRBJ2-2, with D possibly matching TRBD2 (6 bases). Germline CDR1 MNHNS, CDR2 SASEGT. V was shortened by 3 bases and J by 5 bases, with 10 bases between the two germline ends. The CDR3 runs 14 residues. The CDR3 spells CASSDGTATGELFF. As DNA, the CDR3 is TGTGCCAGCAGTGACGGGACTGCTACCGGGGAGCTGTTTTTT.

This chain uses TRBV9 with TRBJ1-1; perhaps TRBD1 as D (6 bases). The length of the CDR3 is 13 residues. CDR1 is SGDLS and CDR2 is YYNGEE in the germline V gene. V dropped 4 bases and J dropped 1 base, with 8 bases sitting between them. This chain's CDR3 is CASSLTGNTEAFF. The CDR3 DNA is TGTGCCAGCAGCTTGACAGGGAACACTGAAGCTTTCTTT. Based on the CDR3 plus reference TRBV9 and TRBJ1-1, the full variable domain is DSGVTQTPKHLITATGQRVTLRCSPRSGDLSVYWYQQSLDQGLQFLIQYYNGEERAKGNILERFSAQQFPDLHSELNLSSLELGDSALYFCASSLTGNTEAFFGQGTRLTVV.

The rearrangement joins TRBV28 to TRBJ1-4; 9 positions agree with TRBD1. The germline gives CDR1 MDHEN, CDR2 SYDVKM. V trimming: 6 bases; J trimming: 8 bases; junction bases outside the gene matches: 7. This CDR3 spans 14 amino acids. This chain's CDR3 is CASRTGGVEEKLFF. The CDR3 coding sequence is TGTGCCAGCAGAACAGGGGGCGTCGAGGAAAAACTGTTTTTT. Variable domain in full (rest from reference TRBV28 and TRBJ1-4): DVKVTQSSRYLVKRTGEKVFLECVQDMDHENMFWYRQDPGLGLRLIYFSYDVKMKEKGDIPEGYSVSREKKERFSLILESASTNQTSMYLCASRTGGVEEKLFFGSGTQLSVL.

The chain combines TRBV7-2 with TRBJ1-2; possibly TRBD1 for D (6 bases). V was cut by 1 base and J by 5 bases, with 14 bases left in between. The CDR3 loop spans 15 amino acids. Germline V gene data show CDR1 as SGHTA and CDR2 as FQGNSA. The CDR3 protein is CASSLGRAGEYGYTF. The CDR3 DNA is TGTGCCAGCAGCTTAGGGCGGGCAGGGGAATATGGCTACACCTTC.

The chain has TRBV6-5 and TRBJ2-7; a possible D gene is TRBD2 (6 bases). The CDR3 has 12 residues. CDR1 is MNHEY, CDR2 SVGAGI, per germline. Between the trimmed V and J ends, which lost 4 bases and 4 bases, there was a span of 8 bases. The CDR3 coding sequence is TGTGCCAGCAGTTTGGGGGGTTACGAGCAGTACTTC. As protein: CASSLGGYEQYF.